This T cell receptor (beta chain) was retrieved from a study of CD8+ T cells in alopecia areata. On the study more broadly: For the treated group, dosing was oral tofacitinib at 5 to 10 mg twice daily.

Lesional scalp tissue (obtained by punch biopsy) and peripheral blood were collected from alopecia areata patients. The study, taken as a whole, reports: Researchers report lesional scalp, most notably alopecia totalis/universalis, outstripped normal scalp in clonality.

Once RNA had been extracted, it was reverse transcribed into cDNA to act as the sequencing template. Libraries were prepared by immunoSEQ multiplex PCR; TCRdb keeps only in-frame clonotypes and omits some of them. The data show 100,000 to 150,000 clones, approximately 49% seen once. Concerning this clone itself: Its target is unknown.

The receptor was isolated from a human donor with alopecia areata. Sample: CD8+ T cells sorted from blood, taken at week 0.

CDR3 sequence: CASSEHLSVTGYEQYF. The DNA of the CDR3 is TGTGCCAGCAGTGAACACCTCAGCGTGACAGGCTACGAGCAGTACTTC. The chain employs TRBV2 and TRBJ2-7; a possible D gene is TRBD1 (6 bases). Trimming stripped 2 bases from V and 3 bases from J, with 17 bases between. This CDR3 has 16 amino acids. CDR1 SNHLY and CDR2 FYNNEI come from the germline V gene.